This entry is about one T cell receptor beta chain. The source of the sample is a study of shared clonotypes between healthy human individuals. This was a deep-level run. Assay used: immunoSEQ multiplex PCR; TCRdb lists only in-frame clones, some missing. The sample gives more than 450,000 clones, around 79% of which show up once; 10% to 15% is in the top ten. Each of the donors was a healthy adult who was HIV-negative and had not had a recent acute infection or vaccination. Every contributor of samples was a Caucasian grown-up residing in Nashville, Tennessee. Germline lookup yields CDR1 SQVTM and CDR2 ANQGSEA. The CDR3 is made up of 14 amino acids. V dropped 7 bases and J dropped 7; count of bases not matched to a gene: 13.

The chain uses TRBV29-1 and TRBJ2-1, with TRBD2 identical over 7 bases. The source of this sequence is a woman in her forties in good health. Some clones in this sample may be carry-over from other donors' samples. Sequencing was carried out using PBMCs. DNA for the CDR3: TGCAGCGCCGGCCCTTGGGGGAGGGCGAATGAGCAGTTCTTC. This sequence encodes CSAGPWGRANEQFF.